This TCR beta chain was sequenced in a study of cytomegalovirus exposure and HLA in healthy donors. General study findings and limits: Rarity characterized most TCR sequences, yet some public TCRs appeared in many donors.

CDR1 and CDR2 (germline): SGHNT, YYREEE (reference sequence). V gave up 1 base and J gave up 2 bases, with 18 bases separating them. The CDR3 length is 17 residues. About this clone: Its antigen remains unidentified.

The PCR made use of 60 Vbeta and 13 Jbeta primers. This table comes from immunoSEQ multiplex PCR, and its TCRdb copy is limited to in-frame clones, with some not included. The data show around 100,000 clones, with roughly 80% seen just once and approximately 14% held by the top ten. The chain links TRBV5-4 to TRBJ1-2; D unclear. The sample comprised PBMCs. The TCR comes from a male donor in good health and CMV-seropositive. The CDR3 loop reads CASSLFSGGTGNYGYTF. The CDR3 DNA is TGTGCCAGCAGCTTGTTTAGTGGCGGAACCGGCAACTATGGCTACACCTTC.